This T cell receptor beta chain was observed in a study of T cells in Graves' hyperthyroidism and ophthalmopathy. V was shortened by 4 bases and J by 2 bases, with 15 bases between the two germline ends. In germline, CDR1 is DFQATT, CDR2 SNEGSKA (reference sequence). This CDR3 spans 14 amino acids. No progression to ophthalmopathy during 18 months of follow-up defined stable disease. Diagnoses used clinical symptoms, serum thyroxine and TRAb, thyroid ultrasound and orbital computed tomography. PBMCs were obtained from 10 ml fresh peripheral blood. RNA transcripts served as the template for amplifying TCR beta CDR3 regions. HTBI primers drove first-round RT-PCR of the TCR CDR3. From the multiplex PCR reads, TCRdb called clonotypes with MiXCR, one entry per CDR3 protein. The sample has 300,000 to 500,000 distinct CDR3 sequences; about 15% are singletons.

The sequence derives from a woman under 40 with Graves' hyperthyroidism. The J gene is TRBJ2-7, the V gene TRBV20-1, with D maybe TRBD1 (5 bases). The sequenced material came from blood. The chain's CDR3 is CSATPSGNPYEQYF. The CDR3 coding sequence is TGCAGTGCTACCCCTTCAGGGAACCCCTACGAGCAGTACTTC.